Detailed here is one T cell receptor (beta chain). What it binds is not known. Libraries were prepared by immunoSEQ multiplex PCR; TCRdb keeps only in-frame clonotypes and omits some of them. The profile shows about 110,000 clones, around 88% of them singletons. The sample originates from a study of T cell responses to AZD1222 COVID-19 vaccine. Study results and limitations: It was only 6 or 7 AZD1222 recipients who were seropositive at baseline.

This clonotype was obtained from an adult in good health. Sequenced material: peripheral blood, taken on day 0 of AZD1222 vaccination.

The CDR3 region has the DNA TGTGCCAGCAGTTTAGACGCCGCGGGGCCCGATGGCTACACCTTC. This codes for CASSLDAAGPDGYTF. J is TRBJ1-2 and V is TRBV28; TRBD1 is a possible D gene (5 bases). Germline CDR1 is MDHEN and CDR2 is SYDVKM. CDR3 length: 15 amino acids. The V end was cut by 2 bases, the J end by 6 bases, with 16 bases between.